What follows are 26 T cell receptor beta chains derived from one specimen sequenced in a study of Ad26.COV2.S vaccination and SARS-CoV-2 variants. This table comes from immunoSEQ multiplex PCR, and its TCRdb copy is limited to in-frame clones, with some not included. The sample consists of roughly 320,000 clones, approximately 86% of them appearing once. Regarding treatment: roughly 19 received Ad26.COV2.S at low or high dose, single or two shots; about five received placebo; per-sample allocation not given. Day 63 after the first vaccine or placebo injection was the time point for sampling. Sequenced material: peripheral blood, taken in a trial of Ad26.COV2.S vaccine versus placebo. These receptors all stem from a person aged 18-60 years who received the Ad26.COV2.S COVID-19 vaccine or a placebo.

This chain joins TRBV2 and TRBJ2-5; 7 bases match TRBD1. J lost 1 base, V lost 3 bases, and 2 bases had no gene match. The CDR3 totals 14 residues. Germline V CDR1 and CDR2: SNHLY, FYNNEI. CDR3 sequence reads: CASSDDRAQETQYF. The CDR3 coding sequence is TGTGCCAGCAGTGACGACAGGGCCCAAGAGACCCAGTACTTC. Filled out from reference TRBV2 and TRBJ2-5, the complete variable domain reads EPEVTQTPSHQVTQMGQEVILRCVPISNHLYFYWYRQILGQKVEFLVSFYNNEISEKSEIFDDQFSVERPDGSNFTLKIRSTKLEDSAMYFCASSDDRAQETQYFGPGTRLLVL.

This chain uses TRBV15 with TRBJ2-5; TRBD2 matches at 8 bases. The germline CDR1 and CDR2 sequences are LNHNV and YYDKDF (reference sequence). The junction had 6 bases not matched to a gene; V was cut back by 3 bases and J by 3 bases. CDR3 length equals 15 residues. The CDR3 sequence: CATSSNGLAEETQYF. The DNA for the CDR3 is TGTGCCACCAGCAGCAACGGACTAGCCGAAGAGACCCAGTACTTC.

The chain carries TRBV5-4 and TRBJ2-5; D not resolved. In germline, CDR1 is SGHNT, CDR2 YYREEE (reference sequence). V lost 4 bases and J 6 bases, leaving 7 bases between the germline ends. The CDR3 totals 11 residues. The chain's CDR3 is CASSPNQTQYF. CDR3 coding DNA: TGTGCCAGCAGCCCGAACCAGACCCAGTACTTC.

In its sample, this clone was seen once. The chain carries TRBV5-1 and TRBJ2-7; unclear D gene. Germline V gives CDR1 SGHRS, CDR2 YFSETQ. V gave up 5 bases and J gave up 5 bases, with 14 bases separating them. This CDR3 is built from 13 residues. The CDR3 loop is CASRSEPVNEQYF. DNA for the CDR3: TGCGCCAGCAGGTCTGAACCCGTCAACGAGCAGTACTTC.

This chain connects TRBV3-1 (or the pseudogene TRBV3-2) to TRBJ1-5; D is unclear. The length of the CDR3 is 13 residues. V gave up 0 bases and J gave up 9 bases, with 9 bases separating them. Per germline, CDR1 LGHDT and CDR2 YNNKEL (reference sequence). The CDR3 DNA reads TGTGCCAGCAGCCAAGATCTTACCTGGCCCCAGCATTTT. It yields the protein CASSQDLTWPQHF.

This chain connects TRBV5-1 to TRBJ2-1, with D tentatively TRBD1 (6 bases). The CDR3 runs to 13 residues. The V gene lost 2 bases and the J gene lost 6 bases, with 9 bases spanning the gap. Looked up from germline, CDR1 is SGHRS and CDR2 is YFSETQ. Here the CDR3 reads CASSFGQFNEQFF. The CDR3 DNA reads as TGCGCCAGCAGCTTCGGACAGTTCAATGAGCAGTTCTTC.

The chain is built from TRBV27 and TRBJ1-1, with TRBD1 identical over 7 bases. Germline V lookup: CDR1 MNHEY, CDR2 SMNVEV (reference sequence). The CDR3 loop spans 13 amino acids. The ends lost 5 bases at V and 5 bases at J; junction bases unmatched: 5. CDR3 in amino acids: CASSPTGVTEAFF. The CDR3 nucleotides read TGTGCCAGCAGTCCAACAGGGGTGACTGAAGCTTTCTTT.

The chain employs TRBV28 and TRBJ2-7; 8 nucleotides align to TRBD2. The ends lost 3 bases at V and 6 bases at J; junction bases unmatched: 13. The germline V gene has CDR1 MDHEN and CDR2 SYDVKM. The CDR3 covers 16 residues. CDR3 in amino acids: CASSLSFGGGLGEQYF. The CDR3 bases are TGTGCCAGCAGTTTGTCGTTTGGCGGGGGGTTGGGCGAGCAGTACTTC. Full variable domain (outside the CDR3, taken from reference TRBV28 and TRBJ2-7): DVKVTQSSRYLVKRTGEKVFLECVQDMDHENMFWYRQDPGLGLRLIYFSYDVKMKEKGDIPEGYSVSREKKERFSLILESASTNQTSMYLCASSLSFGGGLGEQYFGPGTRLTVT.

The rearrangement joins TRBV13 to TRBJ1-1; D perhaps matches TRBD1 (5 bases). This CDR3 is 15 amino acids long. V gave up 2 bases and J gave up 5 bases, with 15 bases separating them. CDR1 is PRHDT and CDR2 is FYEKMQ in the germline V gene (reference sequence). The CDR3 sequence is CASSLYSMGRTEAFF. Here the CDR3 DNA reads TGTGCCAGCAGCTTATACTCGATGGGACGGACTGAAGCTTTCTTT. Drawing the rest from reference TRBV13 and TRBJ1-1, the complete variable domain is AAGVIQSPRHLIKEKRETATLKCYPIPRHDTVYWYQQGPGQDPQFLISFYEKMQSDKGSIPDRFSAQQFSDYHSELNMSSLELGDSALYFCASSLYSMGRTEAFFGQGTRLTVV.

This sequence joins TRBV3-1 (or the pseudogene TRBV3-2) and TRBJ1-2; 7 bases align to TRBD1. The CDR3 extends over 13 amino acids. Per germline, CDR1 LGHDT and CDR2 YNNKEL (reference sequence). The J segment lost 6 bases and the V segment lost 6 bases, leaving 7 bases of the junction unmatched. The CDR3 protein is CASRSTGFHGYTF. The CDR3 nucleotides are TGTGCCAGCAGGTCGACAGGGTTCCATGGCTACACCTTC.

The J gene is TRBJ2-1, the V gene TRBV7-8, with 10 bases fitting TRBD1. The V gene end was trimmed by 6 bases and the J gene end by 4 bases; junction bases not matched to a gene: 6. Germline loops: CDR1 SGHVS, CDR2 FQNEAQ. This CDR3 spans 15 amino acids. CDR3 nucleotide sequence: TGTGCCAGCAGATTGGACAGGGGGGGATACAATGAGCAGTTCTTC. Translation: CASRLDRGGYNEQFF.

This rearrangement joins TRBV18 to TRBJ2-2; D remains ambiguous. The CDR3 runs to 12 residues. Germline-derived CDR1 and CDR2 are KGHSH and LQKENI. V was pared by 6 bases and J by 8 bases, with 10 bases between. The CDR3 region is CASSPARGELFF. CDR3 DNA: TGTGCCAGCTCGCCGGCCCGAGGGGAGCTGTTTTTT.

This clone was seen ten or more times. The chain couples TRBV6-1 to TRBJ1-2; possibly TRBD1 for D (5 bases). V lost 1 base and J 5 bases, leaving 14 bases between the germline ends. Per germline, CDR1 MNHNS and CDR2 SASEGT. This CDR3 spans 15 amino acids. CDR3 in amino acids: CASSEEPRGSYGYTF. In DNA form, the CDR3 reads TGTGCCAGCAGTGAAGAGCCAAGGGGTTCGTATGGCTACACCTTC.

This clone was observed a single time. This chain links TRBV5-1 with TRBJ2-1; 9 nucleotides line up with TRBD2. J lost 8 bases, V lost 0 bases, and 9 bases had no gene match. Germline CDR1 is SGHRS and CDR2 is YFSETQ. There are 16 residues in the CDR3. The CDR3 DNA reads TGCGCCAGCAGCTTGGATCCTAGCGGGGTAGGGGATGAGCAGTTCTTC. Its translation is CASSLDPSGVGDEQFF.

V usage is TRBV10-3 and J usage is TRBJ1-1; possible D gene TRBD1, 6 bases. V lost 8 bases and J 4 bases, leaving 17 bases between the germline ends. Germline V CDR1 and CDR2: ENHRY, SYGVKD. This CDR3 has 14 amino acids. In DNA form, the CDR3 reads TGTGCCATCCTCGCGGCAGGGGCGACCACTGAAGCTTTCTTT. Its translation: CAILAAGATTEAFF.

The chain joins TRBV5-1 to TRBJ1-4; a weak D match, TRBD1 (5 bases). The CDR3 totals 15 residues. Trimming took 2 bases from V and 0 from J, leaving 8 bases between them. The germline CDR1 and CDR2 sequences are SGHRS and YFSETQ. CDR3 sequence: CASSLTGTTNEKLFF. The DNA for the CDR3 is TGCGCCAGCAGCTTAACAGGAACAACTAATGAAAAACTGTTTTTT. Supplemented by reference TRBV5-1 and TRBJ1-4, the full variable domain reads KAGVTQTPRYLIKTRGQQVTLSCSPISGHRSVSWYQQTPGQGLQFLFEYFSETQRNKGNFPGRFSGRQFSNSRSEMNVSTLELGDSALYLCASSLTGTTNEKLFFGSGTQLSVL.

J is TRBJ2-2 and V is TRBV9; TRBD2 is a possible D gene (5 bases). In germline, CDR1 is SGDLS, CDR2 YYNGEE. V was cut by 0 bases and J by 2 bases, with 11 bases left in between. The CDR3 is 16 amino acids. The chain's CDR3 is CASSVERAGNTGELFF. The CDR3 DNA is TGTGCCAGCAGCGTAGAACGGGCGGGTAACACCGGGGAGCTGTTTTTT.

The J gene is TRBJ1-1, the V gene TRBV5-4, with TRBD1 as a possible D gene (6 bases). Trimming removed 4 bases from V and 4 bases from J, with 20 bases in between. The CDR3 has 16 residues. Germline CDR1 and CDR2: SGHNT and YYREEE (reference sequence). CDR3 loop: CASSVGQGSLTTEAFF. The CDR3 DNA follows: TGTGCCAGCAGCGTAGGGCAGGGGAGCTTGACCACTGAAGCTTTCTTT.

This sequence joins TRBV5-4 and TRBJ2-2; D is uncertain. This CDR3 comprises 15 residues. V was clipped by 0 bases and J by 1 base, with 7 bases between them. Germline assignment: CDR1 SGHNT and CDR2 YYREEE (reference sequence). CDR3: CASSLALGNTGELFF. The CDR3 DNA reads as TGTGCCAGCAGCTTGGCTCTCGGGAACACCGGGGAGCTGTTTTTT.

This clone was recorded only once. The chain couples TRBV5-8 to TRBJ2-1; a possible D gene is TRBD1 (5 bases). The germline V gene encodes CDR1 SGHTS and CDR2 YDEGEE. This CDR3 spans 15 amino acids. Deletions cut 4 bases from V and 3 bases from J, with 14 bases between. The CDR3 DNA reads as TGTGCCAGCAGCCCAAGGGGCAGCCTCTACAATGAGCAGTTCTTC. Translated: CASSPRGSLYNEQFF. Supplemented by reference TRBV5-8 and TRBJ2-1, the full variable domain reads EAGVTQSPTHLIKTRGQQATLRCSPISGHTSVYWYQQALGLGLQFLLWYDEGEERNRGNFPPRFSGRQFPNYSSELNVNALELEDSALYLCASSPRGSLYNEQFFGPGTRLTVL.

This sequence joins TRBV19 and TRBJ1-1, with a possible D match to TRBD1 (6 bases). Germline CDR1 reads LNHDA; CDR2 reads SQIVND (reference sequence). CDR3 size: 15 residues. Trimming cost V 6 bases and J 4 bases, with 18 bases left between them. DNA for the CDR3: TGTGCCAGTAGCCTCTTGAGGGGGATTATCACTGAAGCTTTCTTT. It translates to CASSLLRGIITEAFF.

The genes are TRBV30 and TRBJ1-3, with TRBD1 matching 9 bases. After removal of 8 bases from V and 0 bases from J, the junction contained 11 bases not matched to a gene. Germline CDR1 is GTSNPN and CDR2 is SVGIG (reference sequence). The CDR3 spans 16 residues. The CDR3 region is CAGHPGQGSSGNTIYF. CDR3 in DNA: TGTGCCGGACACCCGGGACAGGGAAGCTCTGGAAACACCATATATTTT.

The DNA of the CDR3 is TGTGCCAGCAGCTTAAGCCACAGGTCCGGGGAGCTGTTTTTT. This gives the protein CASSLSHRSGELFF. The chain uses TRBV7-2 and TRBJ2-2; a weak D match, TRBD1 (5 bases). CDR1 and CDR2 (germline): SGHTA, FQGNSA. V lost 2 bases and J lost 6, with 10 bases in between. The CDR3 consists of 14 residues.

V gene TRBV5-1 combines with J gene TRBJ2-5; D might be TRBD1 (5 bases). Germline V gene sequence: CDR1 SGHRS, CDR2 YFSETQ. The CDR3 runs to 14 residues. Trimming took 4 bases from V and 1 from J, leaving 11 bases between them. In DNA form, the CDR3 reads TGCGCCAGCAGCCAACAGGCAGCCCAAGAGACCCAGTACTTC. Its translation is CASSQQAAQETQYF.

The CDR3 sequence is CASSLYRDPEAFF. CDR3 in DNA: TGTGCCAGCAGCTTATACAGGGACCCTGAAGCTTTCTTT. The rearrangement joins TRBV7-2 to TRBJ1-1; possibly TRBD1 for D (6 bases). Trimming took off 2 bases at V and 6 bases at J, with 10 bases between the two ends. Per germline, CDR1 SGHTA and CDR2 FQGNSA. The CDR3 is 13 amino acids.

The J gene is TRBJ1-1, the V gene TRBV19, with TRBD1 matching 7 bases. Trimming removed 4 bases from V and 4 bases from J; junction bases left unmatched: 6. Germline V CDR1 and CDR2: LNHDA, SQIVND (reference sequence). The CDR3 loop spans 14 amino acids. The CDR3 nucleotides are TGTGCCAGTAGTACAGGGGGTTGGGGCACTGAAGCTTTCTTT. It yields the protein CASSTGGWGTEAFF.